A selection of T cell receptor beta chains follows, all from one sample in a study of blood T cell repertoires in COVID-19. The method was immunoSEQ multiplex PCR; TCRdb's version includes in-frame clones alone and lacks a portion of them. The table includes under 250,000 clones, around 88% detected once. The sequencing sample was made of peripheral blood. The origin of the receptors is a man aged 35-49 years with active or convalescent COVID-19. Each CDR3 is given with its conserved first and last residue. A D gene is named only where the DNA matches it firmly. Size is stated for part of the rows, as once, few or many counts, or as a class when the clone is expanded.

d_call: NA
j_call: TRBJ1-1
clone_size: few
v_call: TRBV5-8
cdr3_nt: TGTGCCAGCCACTGGCAGGGAGGTGGAGGCACCGAAGGAATTGAAGCTTTCTTT
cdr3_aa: CASHWQGGGGTEGIEAFF

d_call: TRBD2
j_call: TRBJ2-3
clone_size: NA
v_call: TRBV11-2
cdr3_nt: TGTGCCAGCAGCTTGGGGGGGTCGACTAGCGGGAGTACAGATACGCAGTATTTT
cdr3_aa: CASSLGGSTSGSTDTQYF

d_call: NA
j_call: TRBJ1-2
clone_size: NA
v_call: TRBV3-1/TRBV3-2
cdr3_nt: TGTGCCAGCAGCCAAGATTACGGTTCGGGAGGCTACACCTTC
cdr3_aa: CASSQDYGSGGYTF

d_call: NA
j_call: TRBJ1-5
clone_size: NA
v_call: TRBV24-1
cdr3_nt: TGTGCCACCAGCAGGGCGAGCAATCAGCCCCAGCATTTT
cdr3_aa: CATSRASNQPQHF

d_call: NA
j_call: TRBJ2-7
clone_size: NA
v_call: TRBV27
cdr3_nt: TGTGCCAGCAGACCGCTCAATACAGGGTTTTCCTACGAGCAGTACTTC
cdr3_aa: CASRPLNTGFSYEQYF

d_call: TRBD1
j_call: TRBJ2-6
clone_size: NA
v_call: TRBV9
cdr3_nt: TGTGCCAGCAGCGGGACAGGGTCCTCTGGGGCCAACGTCCTGACTTTC
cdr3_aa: CASSGTGSSGANVLTF

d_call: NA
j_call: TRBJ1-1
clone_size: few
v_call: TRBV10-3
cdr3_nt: TGTGCCATCAGTGAGAACGGCGGGCAGATCACTGAAGCTTTCTTT
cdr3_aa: CAISENGGQITEAFF

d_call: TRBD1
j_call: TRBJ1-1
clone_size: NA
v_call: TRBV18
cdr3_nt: TGTGCCGGACGACAGGGGGCGAACACTGAAGCTTTCTTT
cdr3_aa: CAGRQGANTEAFF

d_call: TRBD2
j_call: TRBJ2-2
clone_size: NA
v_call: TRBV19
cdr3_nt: TGTGCCAGTAGTCTGACCGGGACTAGCGGGAAAGGGGAGCTGTTTTTT
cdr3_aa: CASSLTGTSGKGELFF

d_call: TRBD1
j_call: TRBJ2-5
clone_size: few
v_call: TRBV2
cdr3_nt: TGTGCCAGCAGGGGACAGGGTGGAGAGACCCAGTACTTC
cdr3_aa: CASRGQGGETQYF

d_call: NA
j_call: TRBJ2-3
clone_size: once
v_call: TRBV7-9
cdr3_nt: TGTGCCAGCAGTGAAGGGACCTGGGGGGCAGATACGCAGTATTTT
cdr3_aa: CASSEGTWGADTQYF

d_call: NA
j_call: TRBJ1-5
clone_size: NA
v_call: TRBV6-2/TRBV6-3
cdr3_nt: TGTGCCAGCAGTTACAGGGGAGGACAGCCCCAGCATTTT
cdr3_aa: CASSYRGGQPQHF

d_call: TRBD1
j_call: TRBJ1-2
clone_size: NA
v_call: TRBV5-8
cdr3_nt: TGTGCCAGCAGCTTGGAGACAGGGCGCGCCTATGGCTACACCTTC
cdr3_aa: CASSLETGRAYGYTF

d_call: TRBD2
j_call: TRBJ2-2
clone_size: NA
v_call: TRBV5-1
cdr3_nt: TGCGCCAGCAGCTTTCGGACTAGCGGGTCCACCGGGGAGCTGTTTTTT
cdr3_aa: CASSFRTSGSTGELFF

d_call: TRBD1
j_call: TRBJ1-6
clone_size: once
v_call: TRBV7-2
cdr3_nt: TGTGCCAGCAGCCCAATACCGACAGGGGGCGGGAACCTCCACTTT
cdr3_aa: CASSPIPTGGGNLHF

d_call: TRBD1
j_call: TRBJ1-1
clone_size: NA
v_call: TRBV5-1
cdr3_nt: TGCGCCAGCAGCTTGGGACAGGGCGGCCCTGAAGCTTTCTTT
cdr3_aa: CASSLGQGGPEAFF

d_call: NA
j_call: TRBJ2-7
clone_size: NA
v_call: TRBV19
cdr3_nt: TGTGCCAGTAGTATATTCAACTCCTACGAGCAGTACTTC
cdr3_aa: CASSIFNSYEQYF

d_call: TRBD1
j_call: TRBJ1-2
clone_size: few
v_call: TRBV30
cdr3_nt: TGTGCCTACAGAGGGGGCAGGGAGGTTAGAAGTGGTAACTATGGCTACACCTTC
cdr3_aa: CAYRGGREVRSGNYGYTF

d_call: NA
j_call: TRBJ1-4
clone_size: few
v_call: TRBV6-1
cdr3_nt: TGTGCCAGCAGTGATTGGGAGGGGGCTAATGAAAAACTGTTTTTT
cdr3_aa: CASSDWEGANEKLFF

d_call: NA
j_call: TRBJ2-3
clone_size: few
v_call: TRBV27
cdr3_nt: TGTGCCAGCAGGGGAGAGGGGGTGACAGATACGCAGTATTTT
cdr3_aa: CASRGEGVTDTQYF

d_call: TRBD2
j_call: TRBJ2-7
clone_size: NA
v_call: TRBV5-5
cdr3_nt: TGTGCCAGCAGCTTGAGGACTAGCGGAGCCTACGAGCAGTACTTC
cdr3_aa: CASSLRTSGAYEQYF

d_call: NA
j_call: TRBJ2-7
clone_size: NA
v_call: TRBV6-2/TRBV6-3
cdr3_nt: TGTGCCAGCAGCCCCGTGGGGCGGGGATCACTCTACGAGCAGTACTTC
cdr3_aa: CASSPVGRGSLYEQYF

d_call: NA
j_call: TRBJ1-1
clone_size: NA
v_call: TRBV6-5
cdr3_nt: TGTGCCAGCAGTTACGAGCACCCGAACACTGAAGCTTTCTTT
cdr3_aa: CASSYEHPNTEAFF

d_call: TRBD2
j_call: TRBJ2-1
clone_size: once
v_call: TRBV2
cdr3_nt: TGTGCCAGCAGTCCCCGGGCTAGCGGGAGGGCTGAGCAGTTCTTC
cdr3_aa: CASSPRASGRAEQFF

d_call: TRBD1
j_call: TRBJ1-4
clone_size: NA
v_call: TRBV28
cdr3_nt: TGTGCCAGCAGTCTGGGACAGCATAATGAAAAACTGTTTTTT
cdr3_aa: CASSLGQHNEKLFF

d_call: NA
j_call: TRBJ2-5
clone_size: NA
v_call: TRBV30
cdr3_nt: TGTGCCTGGAGTGTACACAGGGCTGAGACCCAGTACTTC
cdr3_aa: CAWSVHRAETQYF

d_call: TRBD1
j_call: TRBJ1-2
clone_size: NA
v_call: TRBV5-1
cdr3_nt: TGCGCCAGCAGCTTGCCGGGACAGGGGTATGGCTACACCTTC
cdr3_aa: CASSLPGQGYGYTF

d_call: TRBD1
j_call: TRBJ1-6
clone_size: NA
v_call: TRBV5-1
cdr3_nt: TGCGCCAGCAGCTTGGGACAGGGCGATTATAATTCACCCCTCCACTTT
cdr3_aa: CASSLGQGDYNSPLHF

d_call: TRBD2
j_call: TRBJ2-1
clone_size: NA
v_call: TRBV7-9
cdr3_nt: TGTGCCAGCAGCCTCACGGGACTAGGCCACAATGAGCAGTTCTTC
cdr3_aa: CASSLTGLGHNEQFF

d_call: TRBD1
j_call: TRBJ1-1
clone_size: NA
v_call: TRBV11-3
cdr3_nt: TGTGCCAGCAGCTTAGAGGTCAGGGGGTTGGGTGAAGCTTTCTTT
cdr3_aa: CASSLEVRGLGEAFF

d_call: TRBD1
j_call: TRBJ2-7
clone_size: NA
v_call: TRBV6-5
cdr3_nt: TGTGCCGTTACAGGGGGCTCCTACGAGCAGTACTTC
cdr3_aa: CAVTGGSYEQYF

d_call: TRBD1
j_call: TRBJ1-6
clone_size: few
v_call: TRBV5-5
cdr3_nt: TGTGCCAGCAGCTTACAGGGGGCTCCTAATTCACCCCTCCACTTT
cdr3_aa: CASSLQGAPNSPLHF

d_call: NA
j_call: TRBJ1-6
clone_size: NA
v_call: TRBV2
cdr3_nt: TGTGCCAGCGGGGGGAGGAATAATTCACCCCTCCACTTT
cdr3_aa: CASGGRNNSPLHF

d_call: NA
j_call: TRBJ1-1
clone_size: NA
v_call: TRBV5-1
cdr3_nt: TGCGCCAGCAGCCTTGGGTCGGGGAGTGAAGCTTTCTTT
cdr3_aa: CASSLGSGSEAFF

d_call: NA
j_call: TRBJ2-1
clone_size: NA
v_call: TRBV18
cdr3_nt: TGTGCCAGCTCACCAACGGACAGAAACAATGAGCAGTTCTTC
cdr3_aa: CASSPTDRNNEQFF

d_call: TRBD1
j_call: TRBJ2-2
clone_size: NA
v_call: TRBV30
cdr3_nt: TGTGCCTGCAACAGGGGGCTGAACACCGGGGAGCTGTTTTTT
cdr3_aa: CACNRGLNTGELFF

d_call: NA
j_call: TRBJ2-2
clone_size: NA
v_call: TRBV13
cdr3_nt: TGTGCCAGCAGCTTATACGGGGTAGGGGAGCTGTTTTTT
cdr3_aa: CASSLYGVGELFF

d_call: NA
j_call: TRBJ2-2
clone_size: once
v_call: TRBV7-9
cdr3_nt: TGTGCCAGCAGCTTAGGAGCGACGAACACCGGGGAGCTGTTTTTT
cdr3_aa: CASSLGATNTGELFF

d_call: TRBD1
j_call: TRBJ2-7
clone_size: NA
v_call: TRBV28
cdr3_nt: TGTGCCAGCAGGGGGACAGGGACCCACGAGCAGTACTTC
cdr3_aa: CASRGTGTHEQYF

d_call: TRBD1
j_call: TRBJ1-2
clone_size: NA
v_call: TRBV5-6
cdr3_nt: TGTGCCAGCAGCCCAACAGGGGACTATGGCTACACCTTC
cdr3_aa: CASSPTGDYGYTF

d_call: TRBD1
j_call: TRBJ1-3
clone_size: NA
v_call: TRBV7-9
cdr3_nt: TGTGCCAGCAGCCGGGGGACAGCCCCTGGAAACACCATATATTTT
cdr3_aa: CASSRGTAPGNTIYF

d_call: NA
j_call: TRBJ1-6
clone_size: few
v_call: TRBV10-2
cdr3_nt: TGCGCCAGCAGTGACTTACTACCCCTCCACTTT
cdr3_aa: CASSDLLPLHF

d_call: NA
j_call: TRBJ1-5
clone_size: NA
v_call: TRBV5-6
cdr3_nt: TGTGCCAGCAGCATCGGGACTAGGGGTAGCAATCAGCCCCAGCATTTT
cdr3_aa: CASSIGTRGSNQPQHF

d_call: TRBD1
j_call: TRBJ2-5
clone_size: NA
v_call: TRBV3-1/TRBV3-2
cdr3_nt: TGTGCCAGCAGCCAAGCCGGGACAGGGGGCAGTGAGACCCAGTACTTC
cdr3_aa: CASSQAGTGGSETQYF

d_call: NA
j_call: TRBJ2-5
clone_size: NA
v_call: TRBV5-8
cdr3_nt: TGTGCCAGCAGCTTCGGGGTAAAAGAGACCCAGTACTTC
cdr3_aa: CASSFGVKETQYF

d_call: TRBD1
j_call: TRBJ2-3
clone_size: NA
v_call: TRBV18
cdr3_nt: TGTGCCAGCTCAAAGAGGACAGGATGGGGCACAGATACGCAGTATTTT
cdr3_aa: CASSKRTGWGTDTQYF

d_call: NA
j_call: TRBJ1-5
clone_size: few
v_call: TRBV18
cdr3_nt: TGTGCCAGCTCACCAGAGTGGGTAAGAAGGGGATATAGCAATCAGCCCCAGCATTTT
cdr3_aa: CASSPEWVRRGYSNQPQHF

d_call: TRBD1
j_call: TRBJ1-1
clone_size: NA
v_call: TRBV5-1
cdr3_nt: TGCGCCAGCAGCCTCCGGGACAGTGAAGCTTTCTTT
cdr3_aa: CASSLRDSEAFF

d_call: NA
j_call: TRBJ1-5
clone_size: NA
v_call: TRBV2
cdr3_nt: TGTGCCAGTATGGGTTGGGAGAGCAATCAGCCCCAGCATTTT
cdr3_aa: CASMGWESNQPQHF

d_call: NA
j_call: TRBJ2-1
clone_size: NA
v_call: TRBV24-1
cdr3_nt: TGTGCCACCAGTGACCCCGGAAGGAGGGGCTATGAGCAGTTCTTC
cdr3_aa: CATSDPGRRGYEQFF

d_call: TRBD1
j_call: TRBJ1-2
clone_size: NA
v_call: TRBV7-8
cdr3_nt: TGTGCCAGCAGCCTAGGGACAGTCAGGCTAAACTATGGCTACACCTTC
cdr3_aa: CASSLGTVRLNYGYTF

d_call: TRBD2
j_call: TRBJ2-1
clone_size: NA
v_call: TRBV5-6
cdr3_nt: TGTGCCAGCAGCTTCGCGGGAGATCCGGTCTTC
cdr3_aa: CASSFAGDPVF

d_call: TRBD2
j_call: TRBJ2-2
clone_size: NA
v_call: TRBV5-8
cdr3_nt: TGTGCCAGCAGCTCCACCACGGGGGGGGTCTACACCGGGGAGCTGTTTTTT
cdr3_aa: CASSSTTGGVYTGELFF

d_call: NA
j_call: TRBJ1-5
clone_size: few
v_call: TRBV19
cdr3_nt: TGTGCCAGTAGTATCCTTGACAGTAGCAATCAGCCCCAGCATTTT
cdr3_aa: CASSILDSSNQPQHF

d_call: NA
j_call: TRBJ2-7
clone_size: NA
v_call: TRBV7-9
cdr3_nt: TGTGCCAGCAGCAACTCAAACTACGAGCAGTACTTC
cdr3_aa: CASSNSNYEQYF

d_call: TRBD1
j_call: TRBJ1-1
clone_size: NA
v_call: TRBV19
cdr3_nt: TGTGCCAGCGCCACAGGGGCGTACACTGAAGCTTTCTTT
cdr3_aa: CASATGAYTEAFF

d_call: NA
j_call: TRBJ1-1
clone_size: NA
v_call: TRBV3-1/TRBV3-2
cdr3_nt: TGTGCCAGCAGCCAGTCCTCGACAGCGAACACTGAAGCTTTCTTT
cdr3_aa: CASSQSSTANTEAFF